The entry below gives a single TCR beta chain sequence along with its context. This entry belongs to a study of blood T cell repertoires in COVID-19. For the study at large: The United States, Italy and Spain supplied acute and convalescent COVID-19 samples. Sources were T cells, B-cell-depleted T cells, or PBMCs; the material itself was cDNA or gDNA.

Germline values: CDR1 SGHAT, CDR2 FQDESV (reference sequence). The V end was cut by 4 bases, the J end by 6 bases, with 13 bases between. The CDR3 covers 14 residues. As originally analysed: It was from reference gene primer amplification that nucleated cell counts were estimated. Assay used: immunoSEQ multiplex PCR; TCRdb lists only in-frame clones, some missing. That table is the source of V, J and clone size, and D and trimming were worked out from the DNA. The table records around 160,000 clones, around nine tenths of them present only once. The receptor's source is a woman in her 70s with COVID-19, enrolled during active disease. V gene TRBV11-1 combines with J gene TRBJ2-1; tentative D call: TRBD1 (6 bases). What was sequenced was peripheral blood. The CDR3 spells CASSSYGQINEQFF. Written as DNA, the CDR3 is TGTGCCAGCAGCTCCTACGGACAGATCAATGAGCAGTTCTTC.